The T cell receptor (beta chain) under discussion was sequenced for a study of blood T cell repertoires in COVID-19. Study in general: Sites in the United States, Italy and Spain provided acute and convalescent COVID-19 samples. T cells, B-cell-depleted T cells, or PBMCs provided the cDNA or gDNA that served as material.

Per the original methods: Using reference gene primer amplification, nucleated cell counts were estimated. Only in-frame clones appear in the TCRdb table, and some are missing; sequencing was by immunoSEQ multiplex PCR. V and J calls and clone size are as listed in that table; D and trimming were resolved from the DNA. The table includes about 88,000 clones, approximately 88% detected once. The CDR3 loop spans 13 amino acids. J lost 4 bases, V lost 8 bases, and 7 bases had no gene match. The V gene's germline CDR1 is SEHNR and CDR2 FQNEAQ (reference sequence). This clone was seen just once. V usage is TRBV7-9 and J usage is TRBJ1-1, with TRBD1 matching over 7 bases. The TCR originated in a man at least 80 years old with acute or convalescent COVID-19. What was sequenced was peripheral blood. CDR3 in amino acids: CASAAGGFTEAFF. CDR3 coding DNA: TGTGCCAGCGCCGCAGGGGGGTTCACTGAAGCTTTCTTT. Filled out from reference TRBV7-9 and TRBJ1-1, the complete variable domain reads DTGVSQNPRHKITKRGQNVTFRCDPISEHNRLYWYRQTLGQGPEFLTYFQNEAQLEKSRLLSDRFSAERPKGSFSTLEIQRTEQGDSAMYLCASAAGGFTEAFFGQGTRLTVV.